The 2 T cell receptor beta chains in this list originate from one sample, sequenced in a study of spatial heterogeneity in lung cancer. MiXCR, applied by TCRdb to the 5' RACE reads, yields one record per CDR3 protein. Among some 30,000 distinct CDR3 sequences listed, roughly 10% were seen once. Time point noted: blood at routine non-recurrence follow-up after resection. The source material was PBMCs, sampled at follow-up. The receptors shown here come from a female donor with early-stage non-small cell lung cancer.

This clonotype was observed at least ten times. J is TRBJ2-7 and V is TRBV18; 8 positions agree with TRBD1. The CDR3 is 15 amino acids. Per germline, CDR1 KGHSH and CDR2 LQKENI. Trimming cost V 3 bases and J 3 bases; bases outside gene matches: 7. The CDR3, as DNA: TGTGCCAGCTCACCTCAGGGGGCCCCCGACTACGAGCAGTACTTC. Its protein product is CASSPQGAPDYEQYF.

This clonotype showed up just a few times. V and J are TRBV7-2 and TRBJ2-3; 7 bases are shared with TRBD1. CDR1 SGHTA and CDR2 FQGNSA come from the germline V gene. The J segment lost 8 bases and the V segment lost 5 bases, leaving 16 bases of the junction unmatched. The CDR3 loop spans 16 amino acids. The CDR3 bases are TGTGCCAGCAGCCCAACAACACAGGGGCGACGGGGTACGCAGTATTTT. The encoded protein is CASSPTTQGRRGTQYF.